The clone carrying this TCR beta chain came up a few times. What it binds is not known. This specimen comes from a study of cytomegalovirus exposure and HLA in healthy donors. Study context: From donors who were HLA-typed, an early data release held 75 million to 85 million unique TCRs. Overall study results and limits: Among TCR sequences, most were rare, though some public TCRs appeared in many donors.

Losses at the gene ends were 7 bases for V and 2 bases for J; bases not matched to a gene: 10. The CDR3 runs to 15 residues. In germline, CDR1 is MDHEN, CDR2 SYDVKM. PCR involved 60 Vbeta and 13 Jbeta primers. Clones were read by immunoSEQ multiplex PCR, and TCRdb kept only the in-frame ones, dropping some. Here the sample spans 50,000 to 70,000 clones, under 90% being singletons. The receptor was isolated from a woman between 35 and 50 years old in good health and CMV-seronegative. The rearrangement joins TRBV28 to TRBJ2-7, with 8 positions matching TRBD2. The sequenced material came from PBMCs. CDR3 sequence: CASTVREGFPYEQYF. CDR3 DNA sequence: TGTGCCAGCACGGTTCGGGAGGGCTTCCCCTACGAGCAGTACTTC.